Included here is one T cell receptor beta chain sequence, with context. Antigen unknown. A multiplex PCR was run with 60 Vbeta primers and 13 Jbeta primers. Measured with immunoSEQ multiplex PCR; TCRdb has only the in-frame clones, and not every one. The sample shows 95,000 to 100,000 clones, approximately 85% of them seen only once. This sample is part of a study of cytomegalovirus exposure and HLA in healthy donors. This CDR3 is 14 amino acids long. V shed 7 bases and J 7 bases; nucleotides not matched to a gene: 10. Germline loops: CDR1 GTSNPN, CDR2 SVGIG (reference sequence). Study-level results: The study reported that TCR beta sequences accurately predicted HLA-A and HLA-B alleles in most subjects.

The chain is built from TRBV30 and TRBJ1-4; TRBD1 agrees at 9 bases. This TCR was recovered from a young man in good health and CMV-seronegative. Sequencing input: PBMCs. In DNA form, the CDR3 reads TGTGCCTCCCCGGAAGGACAGGGGAGTGAAAAACTGTTTTTT. Its translation is CASPEGQGSEKLFF.